A selection of T cell receptor beta chains follows, all from one sample in a study of T cell repertoires in cytomegalovirus infection. TCRdb re-called the reads with MiXCR, one entry per CDR3 protein. The sample holds some 680,000 distinct CDR3 sequences, less than 40% seen once. Material: PBMCs. Source of these receptors: a human donor in good health (CMV status not recorded). Some clones in this sample may be carry-over from other donors' samples. Both conserved end residues are part of each CDR3. D genes are given only for firm matches. The size of a clone is reported for some rows only, either as once, few or many, or as a class for expanded clones.

>TRBV12-3/TRBV12-4|TRBJ1-5|NA|TRBD1
TGTGCCAGCAGTTTAGGACAGGGGGCGAAGCAGCCCCAGCATTTT
CASSLGQGAKQPQHF
>TRBV5-1|TRBJ1-4|NA|NA
TGCGCCAGCAGCTTGGGTCGTACCGCAACTAATGAAAAACTGTTTTTT
CASSLGRTATNEKLFF
>TRBV4-1|TRBJ2-1|NA|TRBD2
TGCGCCAGCAGCGAGGAACGGGGGGGCAGGGATGAGCAGTTCTTC
CASSEERGGRDEQFF
>TRBV20-1|TRBJ2-7|NA|TRBD2
TGCAGTGCTAGGGGCGGGGGATCGGGGGACGAGCAGTACTTC
CSARGGGSGDEQYF
>TRBV20-1|TRBJ1-4|few|NA
TGCAGTGCTAGAGGCGCAGTGGCAACTAATGAAAAACTGTTTTTT
CSARGAVATNEKLFF
>TRBV10-2|TRBJ1-3|few|NA
TGCGCCAGCAGTACTTTACTCTCTGGAAACACCATATATTTT
CASSTLLSGNTIYF
>TRBV12-3/TRBV12-4|TRBJ1-2|NA|TRBD1
TGTGCCAGCAGTGTACAGGGAGGGGGCAACTATGGCTACACCTTC
CASSVQGGGNYGYTF
>TRBV7-9|TRBJ1-1|NA|NA
TGTGCAACCAGGGTGAACACTGAAGCTTTCTTT
CATRVNTEAFF
>TRBV28|TRBJ2-5|few|NA
TGTGCCAGCAGTTTGCACACTGAGCAAGAGACCCAGTACTTC
CASSLHTEQETQYF
>TRBV27|TRBJ2-2|once|NA
TGTGCCAGCAGTTTACGCGGGCGGTACACCGGGGAGCTGTTTTTT
CASSLRGRYTGELFF
>TRBV28|TRBJ2-1|NA|NA
TGTGCCACCTCGACTAGGGGTTGGAATGAGCAGTTCTTC
CATSTRGWNEQFF
>TRBV7-9|TRBJ1-1|NA|NA
TGTGCCAGCAGCGATGAGATGATGAACACTGAAGCTTTCTTT
CASSDEMMNTEAFF
>TRBV29-1|TRBJ1-2|NA|NA
TGCAGCGTTGAACCGGGGTACTATGGCTACACCTTC
CSVEPGYYGYTF
>TRBV5-1|TRBJ1-4|once|NA
TGCGCCAGCAGCTTCGGGATTACAAATGAAAAACTGTTTTTT
CASSFGITNEKLFF
>TRBV27|TRBJ1-1|few|NA
TGTGCCAGCAGTTACGCAGGGGAGGGTGAAGCTTTCTTT
CASSYAGEGEAFF
>TRBV20-1|TRBJ2-1|once|TRBD2
TGCAGTGCTAGAGATCGTTTGGCTAGCGGGATTAGCGCCTACAATGAGCAGTTCTTC
CSARDRLASGISAYNEQFF
>TRBV19|TRBJ1-1|NA|NA
TGTGCCAGTATGAGGGTAGAGGGAAAGAACACTGAAGCTTTCTTT
CASMRVEGKNTEAFF
>TRBV19|TRBJ2-1|NA|TRBD1
TGTGCCAGTAGTATGAGGGGACAGGAGATTTACAATGAGCAGTTCTTC
CASSMRGQEIYNEQFF
>TRBV12-3/TRBV12-4|TRBJ2-2|NA|TRBD1
TGTGCCAGCAGAAAGGGACAGGTTAACACCGGGGAGCTGTTTTTT
CASRKGQVNTGELFF
>TRBV6-1|TRBJ1-2|NA|NA
TGTGCCAGCAGTTTCGGACGCTCGGGGGGCTACACCTTC
CASSFGRSGGYTF
>TRBV10-2|TRBJ2-3|few|TRBD2
TGCGCCAGCAGACCGGGACTAGCGGGGGTCCTGTCTAGCACAGATACGCAGTATTTT
CASRPGLAGVLSSTDTQYF
>TRBV7-6|TRBJ2-1|many|TRBD2
TGTGCCAGCAGCCTCAAGGACGGGGGGAATGAGCAGTTCTTC
CASSLKDGGNEQFF
>TRBV12-3/TRBV12-4|TRBJ1-1|NA|TRBD1
TGTGCCAGCAGCCCCGGGACAGGCGTTTCTGAAGCTTTCTTT
CASSPGTGVSEAFF
>TRBV6-8|TRBJ2-1|NA|TRBD2
TGTGCCAGCAGTGCCTTGGGGACTAGCGCCTACAATGAGCAGTTCTTC
CASSALGTSAYNEQFF
>TRBV19|TRBJ1-2|NA|NA
TGTGCCAGTAGTCTGGGGATACCTAACTATGGCTACACCTTC
CASSLGIPNYGYTF
>TRBV7-2|TRBJ1-6|many|NA
TGTGCCAGCAACGCTAGACAGGCTAATTCACCCCTCCACTTT
CASNARQANSPLHF
>TRBV7-2|TRBJ2-4|many|NA
TGTGCCAGCAGCTTACAGGGAAGGGCTGTCGAAAACATTCAGTACTTC
CASSLQGRAVENIQYF
>TRBV2|TRBJ2-7|NA|NA
TGTGCCAGCAGTGGCGATACCTACGAGCAGTACTTC
CASSGDTYEQYF
>TRBV4-1|TRBJ1-1|NA|NA
TGCGCCAGCAGCCGAGAAAACAGGGCCTCGAACACTGAAGCTTTCTTT
CASSRENRASNTEAFF
>TRBV19|TRBJ2-1|NA|TRBD2
TGTGCCAGTAGTACCTCGCGGGAGGGCCAGAGTTTCTTC
CASSTSREGQSFF
>TRBV6-1|TRBJ1-1|few|NA
TGTGCCAGCAGTCCAAGGGGCATACAGGGATGGGACACTGAAGCTTTCTTT
CASSPRGIQGWDTEAFF
>TRBV28|TRBJ1-1|few|NA
TGTGCCAGCAGGGAAGAAAGTGAAGCTTTCTTT
CASREESEAFF
>TRBV28|TRBJ2-1|NA|NA
TGTGCCAGCAGTTTATCGTACGGGGGCGCCGAAGATGAGCAGTTGTTC
CASSLSYGGAEDEQLF
>TRBV25-1|TRBJ2-2|NA|NA
TGTGCCAGCAGTGAACCTGGGCGGAACACCGGGGAGCTGTTTTTT
CASSEPGRNTGELFF
>TRBV28|TRBJ1-5|NA|TRBD1
TGTGCCAGCAGTTCGGGACAGACCAGCAATCAGCCCCAGCATTTT
CASSSGQTSNQPQHF
>TRBV12-3/TRBV12-4|TRBJ1-2|few|TRBD1
TGTGCCAGCAGTTTGGAAGTGGGACAGGTCTATGGCTACACCTTC
CASSLEVGQVYGYTF
>TRBV6-2/TRBV6-3|TRBJ1-2|NA|TRBD1
TGTGCCAGCAGTTGGCAGGGGGCGTCTGGCTACACCTTC
CASSWQGASGYTF